This passage covers 32 T cell receptor beta chains from one sample sequenced in a study of blood T cell repertoires in COVID-19 (TCRdb year 2020). The protocol used for the library was the immunoSEQ multiplex PCR assay. TCRdb holds this immuneACCESS table with in-frame rearrangements only. Some clones are missing; in checked studies, unresolved V genes explain under half, and the rest has no known cause. The sample table lists tens of thousands of clones, roughly 80% of them with a count of one. The top ten constitute about 11% of the sample. The source material was peripheral blood. Source of these receptors: a human donor in a cohort sampled during active COVID-19.

This clone appeared a few times. V usage is TRBV28 and J usage is TRBJ2-7, with a tentative D call TRBD2 (5 bases). The CDR3 spans 14 residues. Germline V CDR1 and CDR2: MDHEN, SYDVKM. Between the trimmed V and J ends, which lost 0 bases and 0 bases, there was a span of 6 bases. For the CDR3, the DNA is TGTGCCAGCAGTTTATGGACTACCTCCTACGAGCAGTACTTC. Amino acid sequence: CASSLWTTSYEQYF. The full variable domain, with the rest looked up from reference TRBV28 and TRBJ2-7, is DVKVTQSSRYLVKRTGEKVFLECVQDMDHENMFWYRQDPGLGLRLIYFSYDVKMKEKGDIPEGYSVSREKKERFSLILESASTNQTSMYLCASSLWTTSYEQYFGPGTRLTVT.

The chain carries TRBV28 and TRBJ1-5; the D gene is possibly TRBD1 (5 bases). This CDR3 has 15 amino acids. V lost 5 bases and J lost 5, with 16 bases in between. Per germline, CDR1 MDHEN and CDR2 SYDVKM. CDR3: CASSTPSGWDQPQHF. CDR3 in DNA: TGTGCCAGCAGTACCCCGTCAGGGTGGGATCAGCCCCAGCATTTT.

The CDR3 loop is CSVVRVGGYEQYF. Written as DNA, the CDR3 is TGCAGCGTTGTGCGGGTCGGGGGTTACGAGCAGTACTTC. V is TRBV29-1 and J is TRBJ2-7; maybe TRBD2 (6 bases). CDR3 size: 13 residues. V lost 4 bases and J 4 bases, leaving 14 bases between the germline ends. CDR1 and CDR2 from the germline V gene are SQVTM and ANQGSEA.

This clone was picked up one time. The chain employs TRBV3-1 (or the pseudogene TRBV3-2) and TRBJ2-1, with 10 bases aligning to TRBD2. CDR1 is LGHDT and CDR2 is YNNKEL in the germline V gene (reference sequence). The V gene end was trimmed by 4 bases and the J gene end by 3 bases; junction bases not matched to a gene: 9. The length of the CDR3 is 17 residues. In nucleotides, the CDR3 is TGTGCCAGCAGCCCGTTCACCGGGACTAGCGACTACAATGAGCAGTTCTTC. Encoded protein: CASSPFTGTSDYNEQFF.

This chain joins TRBV30 and TRBJ2-5; tentative D call: TRBD1 (6 bases). Germline V gene data show CDR1 as GTSNPN and CDR2 as SVGIG (reference sequence). The CDR3 totals 15 residues. Trimming stripped 3 bases from V and 0 bases from J, with 14 bases between. CDR3 nucleotide sequence: TGTGCCTGGAGCGGTACAGGGTTGTACCAAGAGACCCAGTACTTC. As protein: CAWSGTGLYQETQYF.

The gene calls are TRBV5-1 and TRBJ1-1; TRBD1 matches 10 bases. With 4 bases clipped from V and 5 bases from J, the junction kept 5 bases outside the gene matches. In germline, CDR1 is SGHRS, CDR2 YFSETQ. The CDR3 is made up of 14 amino acids. CDR3: CASSATGGATEAFF. CDR3 coding DNA: TGCGCCAGCAGCGCGACAGGGGGCGCGACTGAAGCTTTCTTT.

This clone was seen only once. V gene TRBV25-1 combines with J gene TRBJ1-4; TRBD1 might be the D (6 bases). V lost 2 bases to trimming and J lost 7 bases, with 8 bases between them. The CDR3 runs 13 residues. CDR1 and CDR2 from the germline V gene are MGHDK and SYGVNS. As DNA, the CDR3 is TGTGCCAGCAGTGAAGGGACAACTGAAAAACTGTTTTTT. Its translation: CASSEGTTEKLFF.

This clone was detected only a few times. The rearrangement joins TRBV19 to TRBJ2-7; 7 bases agree with TRBD2. The ends lost 4 bases at V and 4 bases at J; junction bases unmatched: 4. CDR3 length equals 13 residues. Germline CDR1 LNHDA, CDR2 SQIVND (reference sequence). The DNA of the CDR3 is TGTGCCAGTAGTAGGGAGCGGGGTTACGAGCAGTACTTC. It encodes CASSRERGYEQYF. The full variable domain, completed using reference TRBV19 and TRBJ2-7, is DGGITQSPKYLFRKEGQNVTLSCEQNLNHDAMYWYRQDPGQGLRLIYYSQIVNDFQKGDIAEGYSVSREKKESFPLTVTSAQKNPTAFYLCASSRERGYEQYFGPGTRLTVT.

J is TRBJ2-7 and V is TRBV6-1, with TRBD1 identical over 8 bases. With 1 base clipped from V and 12 bases from J, the junction kept 2 bases outside the gene matches. This CDR3 has 11 residues. Germline lookup yields CDR1 MNHNS and CDR2 SASEGT. The CDR3 spells CASSEGDRLYF. DNA of the CDR3: TGTGCCAGCAGTGAAGGGGACAGGTTGTACTTC.

The CDR3 bases are TGTGCCAGCTCACCCCCGGGACAAGGAATAGAAGCTTTCTTT. As protein: CASSPPGQGIEAFF. The V gene is TRBV18, the J gene TRBJ1-1, with a weak D call TRBD1 (6 bases). The V end was cut by 3 bases, the J end by 8 bases, with 16 bases between. CDR3 length: 14 residues. Germline assignment: CDR1 KGHSH and CDR2 LQKENI.

The chain joins TRBV5-6 to TRBJ2-2; 7 bases are a match to TRBD1. The trim removed 4 bases at V and 3 bases at J, leaving 6 bases unmatched. There are 15 residues in the CDR3. Per germline, CDR1 SGHDT and CDR2 YYEEEE. The DNA for the CDR3 is TGTGCCAGCAGCACCCGACAGGGTTACACCGGGGAGCTGTTTTTT. This codes for CASSTRQGYTGELFF.

This clone is a singleton in its sample. V and J are TRBV18 and TRBJ1-5; D remains unclear. The CDR3 consists of 13 residues. The germline V and J ends were trimmed by 4 bases and 7 bases, with 11 bases remaining between them. Germline V gives CDR1 KGHSH, CDR2 LQKENI. As DNA, the CDR3 is TGTGCCAGCTCACACTCCCAACAGCAGCCCCAGCATTTT. Amino acid sequence: CASSHSQQQPQHF.

This chain connects TRBV4-1 to TRBJ2-7; 8 nucleotides match TRBD1. Germline values: CDR1 MGHRA, CDR2 YSYEKL. This CDR3 is 17 amino acids long. Germline trimming cut 0 bases from V and 1 base from J; bases unmatched to any gene: 8. This chain's CDR3 is CASSQDRRTGRSYEQYF. In DNA form, the CDR3 reads TGCGCCAGCAGCCAAGATCGCCGGACAGGGAGATCCTACGAGCAGTACTTC.

This chain joins TRBV6-5 and TRBJ2-5; 12 nucleotides align to TRBD2. The CDR3 spans 14 residues. From germline, CDR1 is MNHEY and CDR2 SVGAGI. J was trimmed by 11 bases and V by 6 bases; bases with no gene match: 10. The CDR3: CASSHTSGGTPQYF. CDR3 sequence (DNA): TGTGCCAGCAGCCATACTAGCGGGGGGACTCCTCAGTACTTC.

V is TRBV19 and J is TRBJ1-1; D remains ambiguous. The CDR3 contains 11 residues. Germline-derived CDR1 and CDR2 are LNHDA and SQIVND (reference sequence). Trimming removed 10 bases from V and 6 bases from J, with 12 bases in between. The CDR3 DNA is TGTGCCACTGTCCTGGGCGCTGAAGCTTTCTTT. Encoded protein: CATVLGAEAFF.

The chain joins TRBV7-2 to TRBJ2-7; tentative D call: TRBD2 (5 bases). The germline CDR1 and CDR2 sequences are SGHTA and FQGNSA. The V gene lost 5 bases and the J gene lost 1 base, with 12 bases spanning the gap. The CDR3 loop spans 14 amino acids. The CDR3 DNA sequence: TGTGCCAGCAGCCTCTCACTAGGGTCCTACGAGCAGTACTTC. This translates into CASSLSLGSYEQYF.

This chain connects TRBV27 to TRBJ1-2; 7 bases match TRBD1. There are 16 residues in the CDR3. Germline values: CDR1 MNHEY, CDR2 SMNVEV (reference sequence). The V and J ends lost 3 bases and 0 bases, in that order; junction bases with no gene match: 7. The CDR3 coding sequence is TGTGCCAGCAGTTTTGGCGGGACAGTAGCTAACTATGGCTACACCTTC. Its translation is CASSFGGTVANYGYTF.

V is TRBV5-1 and J is TRBJ2-2; the match to TRBD1 covers 8 bases. Germline CDR1 is SGHRS and CDR2 is YFSETQ. CDR3 length: 15 residues. After removal of 3 bases from V and 5 bases from J, the junction contained 6 bases not matched to a gene. The CDR3 loop reads CASSSGQGTTGELFF. The DNA of the CDR3 is TGCGCCAGCAGCTCTGGACAGGGCACGACCGGGGAGCTGTTTTTT. Based on the CDR3 plus reference TRBV5-1 and TRBJ2-2, the full variable domain is KAGVTQTPRYLIKTRGQQVTLSCSPISGHRSVSWYQQTPGQGLQFLFEYFSETQRNKGNFPGRFSGRQFSNSRSEMNVSTLELGDSALYLCASSSGQGTTGELFFGEGSRLTVL.

This clone was observed a single time. The chain carries TRBV6-2 or TRBV6-3 and TRBJ1-3; no definite D call. V shed 2 bases and J shed 2 bases, with 7 bases lying between them. The germline V gene encodes CDR1 MNHEY and CDR2 SVGEGT. The CDR3 has 14 amino acids. The CDR3: CASSYGGTGNTIYF. The CDR3 nucleotides read TGTGCCAGCAGTTACGGCGGCACTGGAAACACCATATATTTT.

The chain uses TRBV5-1 and TRBJ1-1, with D perhaps matching TRBD1 (6 bases). V was pared by 3 bases and J by 3 bases, with 12 bases between. The germline V gene encodes CDR1 SGHRS and CDR2 YFSETQ. The CDR3 length is 14 residues. The CDR3 region has the DNA TGCGCCAGCAGCTCTCAGGGGATGCACACTGAAGCTTTCTTT. Amino acids: CASSSQGMHTEAFF.

This clone was detected once. This chain uses TRBV25-1 with TRBJ1-1; 8 bases line up with TRBD1. This CDR3 has 13 amino acids. Germline V gene sequence: CDR1 MGHDK, CDR2 SYGVNS. CDR3 in DNA: TGTGCTGCAGGGGGCTTTGGGAACACTGAAGCTTTCTTT. Its translation is CAAGGFGNTEAFF.

The J gene is TRBJ2-7, the V gene TRBV7-2, with 8 bases aligning to TRBD2. Germline V gene lookup returns CDR1 SGHTA and CDR2 FQGNSA. The CDR3 is 15 amino acids. The V and J ends lost 5 bases and 2 bases, in that order; junction bases with no gene match: 8. CDR3 in DNA: TGTGCCAGCAGCAGAGGGGGACTAGAGACCTACGAGCAGTACTTC. Translated, it gives CASSRGGLETYEQYF.

This chain uses TRBV4-2 with TRBJ2-6; D might be TRBD1 (5 bases). V was shortened by 0 bases and J by 1 base, with 13 bases between the two germline ends. In germline, CDR1 is LGHNA, CDR2 YNFKEQ. CDR3 length: 18 residues. The CDR3 is CASSQEGDRESGANVLTF. The DNA for the CDR3 is TGTGCCAGCAGCCAAGAGGGCGACAGAGAATCTGGGGCCAACGTCCTGACTTTC.

The V gene is TRBV7-2, the J gene TRBJ2-7; weak D call: TRBD2 (6 bases). From germline, CDR1 is SGHTA and CDR2 FQGNSA. V was trimmed by 5 bases and J by 1 base, leaving 12 bases between them. The CDR3 is made up of 14 amino acids. The chain's CDR3 is CASSTFAGSYEQYF. The CDR3 nucleotides read TGTGCCAGCAGCACCTTCGCGGGGTCCTACGAGCAGTACTTC.

The chain links TRBV18 to TRBJ1-5, with a tentative D call TRBD1 (5 bases). There are 13 residues in the CDR3. Germline V lookup: CDR1 KGHSH, CDR2 LQKENI. Trimming shortened V by 5 bases and J by 7 bases, and 12 bases separated the two germline ends. CDR3 nucleotides: TGTGCCAGCTCAAGACAGCCGAGGCAGCCCCAGCATTTT. As protein: CASSRQPRQPQHF.

This clone came up a few times. V is TRBV18 and J is TRBJ2-6; 8 bases align to TRBD1. Per germline, CDR1 KGHSH and CDR2 LQKENI. V lost 6 bases, J lost 2 bases, and 9 bases stayed unmatched. The CDR3 runs to 17 residues. In DNA form, the CDR3 reads TGTGCCAGCTCGGTAGGACAGGGAGGACCTGGGGCCAACGTCCTGACTTTC. Protein sequence: CASSVGQGGPGANVLTF.

The rearrangement links TRBV5-8 to TRBJ2-1; 9 bases line up with TRBD2. V shed 3 bases and J 0 bases; nucleotides not matched to a gene: 7. Germline V gives CDR1 SGHTS, CDR2 YDEGEE. The CDR3 covers 17 residues. CDR3 DNA: TGTGCCAGCAGCTACACCTTAGCGGGGGCCTCCTACAATGAGCAGTTCTTC. Amino acids: CASSYTLAGASYNEQFF. Supplemented by reference TRBV5-8 and TRBJ2-1, the full variable domain reads EAGVTQSPTHLIKTRGQQATLRCSPISGHTSVYWYQQALGLGLQFLLWYDEGEERNRGNFPPRFSGRQFPNYSSELNVNALELEDSALYLCASSYTLAGASYNEQFFGPGTRLTVL.

The chain joins TRBV5-1 to TRBJ1-2; 9 bases are a match to TRBD1. Germline V gives CDR1 SGHRS, CDR2 YFSETQ. The CDR3 is 15 residues long. V was pared by 1 base and J by 5 bases, with 6 bases of the junction left unmatched. The CDR3: CASSLTGGAPYGYTF. The DNA of the CDR3 is TGCGCCAGCAGCTTGACAGGGGGCGCCCCTTATGGCTACACCTTC.

The rearrangement links TRBV7-2 to TRBJ1-6, with D possibly matching TRBD1 (5 bases). V shed 4 bases and J shed 7 bases, with 8 bases lying between them. The germline CDR1 and CDR2 sequences are SGHTA and FQGNSA. This CDR3 comprises 13 residues. The CDR3, as DNA: TGTGCCAGCAGCTCCTGGACAAATTCACCCCTCCACTTT. Protein: CASSSWTNSPLHF. Full variable domain (remainder filled in from reference TRBV7-2 and TRBJ1-6): GAGVSQSPSNKVTEKGKDVELRCDPISGHTALYWYRQSLGQGLEFLIYFQGNSAPDKSGLPSDRFSAERTGGSVSTLTIQRTQQEDSAVYLCASSSWTNSPLHFGNGTRLTVT.

V and J are TRBV10-3 and TRBJ1-2; 8 positions match TRBD1. With V trimmed by 11 bases and J by 4 bases, 15 bases remained unmatched. The germline V gene encodes CDR1 ENHRY and CDR2 SYGVKD. The length of the CDR3 is 15 residues. CDR3 DNA sequence: TGTGCCGTTCTTCCGGGACAGGCGGGGGCCTATGGCTACACCTTC. It codes for CAVLPGQAGAYGYTF.

This chain links TRBV3-1 (or the pseudogene TRBV3-2) with TRBJ2-6; D is unclear. Germline V gene data show CDR1 as LGHDT and CDR2 as YNNKEL (reference sequence). With 6 bases removed from V and 4 bases from J, the gap between germline ends came to 10 bases. This CDR3 comprises 14 residues. The CDR3 reads CASSPIVGANVLTF. DNA of the CDR3: TGTGCCAGCAGTCCCATAGTAGGGGCCAACGTCCTGACTTTC.

This chain joins TRBV5-1 and TRBJ2-7; TRBD2 matches at 8 bases. Trimming removed 0 bases from V and 5 bases from J; junction bases left unmatched: 4. Germline values: CDR1 SGHRS, CDR2 YFSETQ. The CDR3 length is 14 residues. CDR3 loop: CASSLGLAIHEQYF. For the CDR3, the DNA is TGCGCCAGCAGCTTGGGACTAGCGATCCACGAGCAGTACTTC. Full variable domain (remainder filled in from reference TRBV5-1 and TRBJ2-7): KAGVTQTPRYLIKTRGQQVTLSCSPISGHRSVSWYQQTPGQGLQFLFEYFSETQRNKGNFPGRFSGRQFSNSRSEMNVSTLELGDSALYLCASSLGLAIHEQYFGPGTRLTVT.